This T cell receptor (beta chain) appears in the sequencing data of a study of graft-versus-host responses after intestinal transplantation. Looking at the study overall: Recipients had multivisceral, liver-intestinal, or isolated intestinal transplants. Every recipient had anti-thymocyte globulin induction and roughly 3 years of tacrolimus plus steroids. Study-level points and caveats: Researchers found peak circulating GvH clone levels linked to early post-transplant HvG declines. Individuals who had graft-donor T cell macrochimerism had allografts that showed high graft-versus-host to host-versus-graft clonal ratios.

The J segment lost 2 bases and the V segment lost 2 bases, leaving 5 bases of the junction unmatched. The CDR3 is made up of 15 amino acids. Germline CDR1 is SGDLS and CDR2 is YYNGEE. Repertoires were generated with immunoSEQ multiplex PCR, while TCRdb's copy carries only in-frame clones and drops some. The top ten hold approximately 7.6% of the sample, which has 20,000 or so clones, approximately 70% seen once. About this clone itself: Its antigen remains unknown.

To release intraepithelial and lamina propria lymphocytes, the graft tissue was processed. This chain links TRBV9 with TRBJ2-3; TRBD2 aligns across 7 bases. The receptor was isolated from a human patient who received an intestinal transplant, so some T cells may come from the graft donor. The sequences come from ileum tissue, collected approximately 20 days after intestinal transplant. The DNA for the CDR3 is TGTGCCAGCAGCGTCGGGGGACTATACACAGATACGCAGTATTTT. Residues: CASSVGGLYTDTQYF.